The sequence of this T cell receptor beta chain was determined in a study of cytomegalovirus exposure and HLA in healthy donors. The V and J ends lost 6 bases and 3 bases, in that order; junction bases with no gene match: 3. Germline V gene data show CDR1 as MDHEN and CDR2 as SYDVKM. This CDR3 is 14 amino acids long. A note on this clone: In the same sample, other DNA sequences code for this CDR3.

The protocol was immunoSEQ multiplex PCR, while the TCRdb copy is restricted to in-frame clones and leaves out a portion. In the table there are about 110,000 clones, about 92% of which are singletons. V is TRBV28 and J is TRBJ1-2, with 11 positions matching TRBD1. The TCR comes from a young woman in good health and CMV-seronegative. Sequenced: PBMCs. The CDR3 coding sequence is TGTGCCAGCAGACGGACAGGGGGCGACTATGGCTACACCTTC. It is translated as CASRRTGGDYGYTF.